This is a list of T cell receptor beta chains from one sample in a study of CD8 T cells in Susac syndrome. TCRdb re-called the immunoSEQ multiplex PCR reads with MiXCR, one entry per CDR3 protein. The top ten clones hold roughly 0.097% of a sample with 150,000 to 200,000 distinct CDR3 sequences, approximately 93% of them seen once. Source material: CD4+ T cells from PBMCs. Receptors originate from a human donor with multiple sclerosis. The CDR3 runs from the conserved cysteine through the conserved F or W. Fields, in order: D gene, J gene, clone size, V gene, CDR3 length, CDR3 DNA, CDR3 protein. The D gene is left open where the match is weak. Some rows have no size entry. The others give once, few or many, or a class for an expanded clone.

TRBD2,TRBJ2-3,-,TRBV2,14,TGTGCCAGCAGAGGAGCGGGAATTACAGATACGCAGTATTTT,CASRGAGITDTQYF
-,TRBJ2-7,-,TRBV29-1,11,TGCAGCGTTCTTCTTGGAGAGCAGCAGTACTTC,CSVLLGEQQYF
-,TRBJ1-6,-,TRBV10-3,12,TGTGCCACCTCCCTGGACCCGGGGTCCCTCCACTTT,CATSLDPGSLHF
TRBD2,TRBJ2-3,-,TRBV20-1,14,TGCAGTACCGGACTAGCGGGAGGCACAGATACGCAGTATTTT,CSTGLAGGTDTQYF
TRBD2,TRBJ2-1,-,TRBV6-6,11,TGTGCCAGCAGTACGGGGGGGAACCAGTTCTTC,CASSTGGNQFF
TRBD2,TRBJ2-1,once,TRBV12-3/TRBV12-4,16,TGTGCCAGCAGTTTAGACCTAGCGGGCGCATACAATGAGCAGTTCTTC,CASSLDLAGAYNEQFF
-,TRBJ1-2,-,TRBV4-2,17,TGTGCCAGCAGCCAAGATCCGACCCCCCAAGGGCCCTTAGGCTACACCTTC,CASSQDPTPQGPLGYTF
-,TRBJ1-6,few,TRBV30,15,TGTGCCTGGAGTGTAGGTGGAACAGGGAATTCACCCCTCCACTTT,CAWSVGGTGNSPLHF
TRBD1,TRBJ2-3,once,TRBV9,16,TGTGCCAGCAGCCCTCTTCCGGGACAGTCTCGGGGTACGCAGTATTTT,CASSPLPGQSRGTQYF
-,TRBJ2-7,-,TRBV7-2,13,TGTGCCAGCAGCTTAGCGGGAGTGCAAGAGCAGTACTTC,CASSLAGVQEQYF
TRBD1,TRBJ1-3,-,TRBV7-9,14,TGTGCCAGCAGCAAACAGGGGGTCGGAAACACCATATATTTT,CASSKQGVGNTIYF
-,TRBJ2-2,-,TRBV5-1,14,TGCGCCAGCGGTTACCTAGAAAACACCGGGGAGCTGTTTTTT,CASGYLENTGELFF
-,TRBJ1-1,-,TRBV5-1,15,TGCGCCAGCAGCTTGTCGTCCGGGTTCCGAAGTGAAGCTTTCTTT,CASSLSSGFRSEAFF
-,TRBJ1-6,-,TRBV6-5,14,TGTGCCAGCACCCTAGATTGGAGAAATTCACCCCTCCACTTT,CASTLDWRNSPLHF
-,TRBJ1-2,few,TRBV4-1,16,TGCGCCAGCAGCCAACCAGGACGGCGGCTTAACTATGGCTACACCTTC,CASSQPGRRLNYGYTF
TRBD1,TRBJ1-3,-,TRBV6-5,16,TGTGCCAGCAGTTACATGGGGGACAGGACTGGAAACACCATATATTTT,CASSYMGDRTGNTIYF
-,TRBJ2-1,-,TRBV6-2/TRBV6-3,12,TGTGCCAGCAGTTACGGGACTTCACTGGAGTTCTTC,CASSYGTSLEFF
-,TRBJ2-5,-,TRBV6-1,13,TGTGCCAGCAGTGGGGGCACCCAAGAGACCCAGTACTTC,CASSGGTQETQYF
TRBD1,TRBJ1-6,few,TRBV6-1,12,TGTGCCAGCAGTGAAAATTACAGGGGCATCCACTTT,CASSENYRGIHF
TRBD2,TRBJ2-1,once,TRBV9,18,TGTGCCAGCAGCCACCGGGGACTAGCGGGAGGACTTGGCAATGAGCAGTTCTTC,CASSHRGLAGGLGNEQFF
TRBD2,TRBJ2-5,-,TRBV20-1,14,TGCAGTGCTAGAGATGGGAGGGCTCAAGAGACCCAGTACTTC,CSARDGRAQETQYF
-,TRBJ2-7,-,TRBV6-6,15,TGTGCCAGCAGTCACTCCGGGACCGCCTCCTACGAGCAGTACTTC,CASSHSGTASYEQYF
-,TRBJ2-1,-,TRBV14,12,TGTGCCAGCAGCCAAGGTGGAGCACGGCAGTTCTTC,CASSQGGARQFF
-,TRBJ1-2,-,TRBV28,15,TGTGCCAGCAGACTGATCCAGAGTTCGGGGCATGGCTACACCTTC,CASRLIQSSGHGYTF
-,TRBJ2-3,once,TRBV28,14,TGTGCCAGCAACGAGAGGGGCGGCACAGATACGCAGTATTTT,CASNERGGTDTQYF
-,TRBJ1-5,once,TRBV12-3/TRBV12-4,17,TGTGCCAGCAGTTCGCTCTTTGGCGGGCAGATGAATCAGCCCCAGCATTTT,CASSSLFGGQMNQPQHF